Listed below are T cell receptor beta chains from one sample, sequenced in a study of Ad26.COV2.S vaccination and SARS-CoV-2 variants. This table comes from immunoSEQ multiplex PCR, and its TCRdb copy is limited to in-frame clones, with some not included. The table has approximately 280,000 clones, 87% seen once. Sequences were derived from peripheral blood, sampled in a trial of Ad26.COV2.S vaccine versus placebo. These receptors originate from a person between 18 and 59 years old who received the Ad26.COV2.S COVID-19 vaccine or a placebo. Both conserved end residues are part of each CDR3. The D gene is left open where the match is weak. Rows may omit the clone size; those that give it use once, few, many or a size class.

j_call,v_call,clone_size,d_call,cdr3_nt,cdr3_aa
TRBJ2-5,TRBV4-1,-,-,TGCGCCAGCAGCCATCCCGGCTCCCCGGGCGGGGAGACCCAGTACTTC,CASSHPGSPGGETQYF
TRBJ2-3,TRBV5-1,-,-,TGCGCCAGCAGCTTGACTCTAGGGGGATCTAGCACAGATACGCAGTATTTT,CASSLTLGGSSTDTQYF
TRBJ1-2,TRBV6-2/TRBV6-3,-,-,TGTGCCAGCAGTTACTCGAACTATGGCTACACCTTC,CASSYSNYGYTF
TRBJ1-1,TRBV2,-,-,TGTGCCAGCACCCTGGGCAGGGAAAACACTGAAGCTTTCTTT,CASTLGRENTEAFF
TRBJ2-3,TRBV7-2,-,-,TGTGCCAGCAGCTTAGTAGAGGGACCCCCCACAGATACGCAGTATTTT,CASSLVEGPPTDTQYF
TRBJ1-4,TRBV18,-,-,TGTGCCAGCTCACCAACCGTGGGCAAGGAAAAACTGTTTTTT,CASSPTVGKEKLFF
TRBJ1-2,TRBV10-3,-,-,TGTGCCATCAGGTACAGGGAGGGCTATGGCTACACCTTC,CAIRYREGYGYTF
TRBJ2-1,TRBV5-1,-,TRBD2,TGCGCCAGCAGCTCGCCCCGCCCGGGACTAGCAGTCAATGAGCAGTTCTTC,CASSSPRPGLAVNEQFF
TRBJ1-2,TRBV19,-,-,TGTGCCAGTAGTATCGGGCCGCTATTCTATGGCTACACCTTC,CASSIGPLFYGYTF
TRBJ1-1,TRBV15,many,-,TGTGCCACCAGCTTAACCCCAGGGTACACTGAAGCTTTCTTT,CATSLTPGYTEAFF
TRBJ2-4,TRBV5-1,-,TRBD1,TGCGCCAGCAGCCCGGGGGACAGGGCCATAGCCAAAAACATTCAGTACTTC,CASSPGDRAIAKNIQYF
TRBJ2-1,TRBV6-2/TRBV6-3,-,TRBD2,TGTGCCAGCAGTTACTCGTCGGGAGGACCCGACAATGAGCAGTTCTTC,CASSYSSGGPDNEQFF
TRBJ2-7,TRBV5-6,-,-,TGTGCCAGCAGCTTGGGGGGGCTCGAGCAGTACTTC,CASSLGGLEQYF
TRBJ2-7,TRBV5-4,-,-,TGTGCCAGCAGCTTTCGGTCTGGTTCCCTTGGGGCCTACGAGCAGTACTTC,CASSFRSGSLGAYEQYF
TRBJ2-3,TRBV5-4,once,-,TGTGCCAGCAGCTCGGACGCAGGGGCTAGCACAGATACGCAGTATTTT,CASSSDAGASTDTQYF
TRBJ1-2,TRBV5-4,-,TRBD1,TGTGCCAGCAGCCCGGACAGGATAAACTATGGCTACACCTTC,CASSPDRINYGYTF
TRBJ2-7,TRBV10-3,-,TRBD2,TGTGCCATCAGTGAGGGACTAGCGGGGAGAACCTACGAGCAGTACTTC,CAISEGLAGRTYEQYF
TRBJ1-1,TRBV19,many,TRBD1,TGTGCCAGTAGCCCGGGACAGGGGGCCACTGAAGCTTTCTTT,CASSPGQGATEAFF
TRBJ2-1,TRBV28,once,TRBD2,TGTGCCAGCAGAAGAGCGGGACCAAACAATGAGCAGTTCTTC,CASRRAGPNNEQFF
TRBJ2-7,TRBV28,-,-,TGTGCCAGCAGACCCACTACTGCCCGGGACATCCGTCGGGAGCAGTACTTC,CASRPTTARDIRREQYF
TRBJ1-2,TRBV27,-,-,TGTGCCAGCAGTTTATCGGCCGGGATGGGCAGGAACTATGGCTACACCTTC,CASSLSAGMGRNYGYTF
TRBJ1-1,TRBV18,-,-,TGTGCCAGCTCATCGGGGAACACTGAAGCTTTCTTT,CASSSGNTEAFF
TRBJ2-1,TRBV2,-,TRBD2,TGTGCCAGCAGCGGACTAGCGGGACAAGGCCCCCCCGGGTCCTACAATGAGCAGTTCTTC,CASSGLAGQGPPGSYNEQFF
TRBJ2-1,TRBV4-2,-,-,TGTGCCAGCAGCCTGTCGACAGGAAGCGATGAGCAGTTCTTC,CASSLSTGSDEQFF
TRBJ1-4,TRBV5-1,once,TRBD1,TGCGCCAGCAGAAGTACCCCGGGACAGGGGAATGAAAAACTGTTTTTT,CASRSTPGQGNEKLFF
TRBJ1-3,TRBV12-3/TRBV12-4,-,-,TGTGCCAGCAGTTTACAGGTGGGCACCATATATTTT,CASSLQVGTIYF